One and the same sample provided the 14 T cell receptor beta chains below, sequenced in a study of Ad26.COV2.S vaccination and SARS-CoV-2 variants. Method: immunoSEQ multiplex PCR; TCRdb's copy keeps in-frame clones and lacks some. There are about 260,000 clones in the sample; around 90% occur only once, and less than 3% lies in the top ten. Specified treatment: roughly 18 received Ad26.COV2.S at low or high dose, single or two shots; 5 received placebo; per-sample allocation not given. Specimen acquisition occurred on day 63 following the initial vaccine or placebo injection. The specimen comprised peripheral blood, sampled in a trial of Ad26.COV2.S vaccine versus placebo. The receptors originated from a person aged 18-65 years who received the Ad26.COV2.S COVID-19 vaccine or a placebo.

The chain couples TRBV19 to TRBJ1-4; D is perhaps TRBD1 (6 bases). The CDR3 spans 14 residues. V was shortened by 6 bases and J by 1 base, with 9 bases between the two germline ends. CDR1 LNHDA and CDR2 SQIVND come from the germline V gene (reference sequence). The DNA of the CDR3 is TGTGCCAGTAGCCTCAGGGGAACTAATGAAAAACTGTTTTTT. Protein product: CASSLRGTNEKLFF.

The CDR3 region is CASSESLGVRNTEAFF. The CDR3 region has the DNA TGTGCCAGCAGTGAATCCTTAGGGGTTCGGAACACTGAAGCTTTCTTT. The chain employs TRBV25-1 and TRBJ1-1; a possible D gene is TRBD1 (5 bases). Deletions cut 1 base from V and 1 base from J, with 13 bases between. Looked up from germline, CDR1 is MGHDK and CDR2 is SYGVNS. The CDR3 sequence is 16 residues long.

The gene calls are TRBV6-5 and TRBJ1-5; D is undetermined. The V and J ends lost 4 bases and 0 bases respectively, with 10 bases between them. CDR3 length: 15 amino acids. The germline CDR1 and CDR2 sequences are MNHEY and SVGAGI. In DNA form, the CDR3 reads TGTGCCAGCAGTTTGAGGGAATATAGCAATCAGCCCCAGCATTTT. Protein product: CASSLREYSNQPQHF.

The V and J genes are TRBV6-5 and TRBJ2-3, with D unresolved. This CDR3 is built from 13 residues. Germline-derived CDR1 and CDR2 are MNHEY and SVGAGI. Trimming removed 6 bases from V and 5 bases from J, with 12 bases in between. In DNA form, the CDR3 reads TGTGCCAGCAGCCTGACTGGGGTAGATACGCAGTATTTT. Translation gives CASSLTGVDTQYF.

V gene TRBV7-8 combines with J gene TRBJ1-4; a weak D match, TRBD1 (5 bases). From germline, CDR1 is SGHVS and CDR2 FQNEAQ. V was trimmed by 1 base and J by 8 bases, leaving 14 bases between them. The CDR3 totals 15 residues. The CDR3 coding sequence is TGTGCCAGCAGCTTAGGGGGGGGGTCAAAGGAAAAACTGTTTTTT. Its translation: CASSLGGGSKEKLFF.

The rearrangement uses TRBV19 and TRBJ1-5, with unresolved D. Trimming took 7 bases from V and 3 from J, leaving 16 bases between them. CDR1 and CDR2 from the germline V gene are LNHDA and SQIVND (reference sequence). The CDR3 is 15 amino acids. The CDR3 spells CASMGSYEINQPQHF. Written as DNA, the CDR3 is TGTGCCAGTATGGGGTCGTACGAAATCAATCAGCCCCAGCATTTT.

The chain joins TRBV6-2 or TRBV6-3 to TRBJ2-2; maybe TRBD2 (6 bases). V was shortened by 4 bases and J by 6 bases, with 15 bases between the two germline ends. Germline values: CDR1 MNHEY, CDR2 SVGEGT. This CDR3 contains 15 residues. As DNA, the CDR3 is TGTGCCAGCAGTTTAGGACCTCCGGGAGCCGGGGAGCTGTTTTTT. It codes for CASSLGPPGAGELFF.

The CDR3 DNA follows: TGTGCCAGCAGTGAAGCACAGGGGGGGCTTACAACGCAGTATTTT. This codes for CASSEAQGGLTTQYF. The chain combines TRBV6-1 with TRBJ2-3; possible D gene TRBD1, 8 bases. The germline CDR1 and CDR2 sequences are MNHNS and SASEGT. V shed 0 bases and J shed 9 bases, with 16 bases lying between them. The CDR3 extends over 15 amino acids.

The DNA of the CDR3 is TGTGCCAGCAGCCAAGATGGGGCTAGCGGGGAACCTTACAATGAGCAGTTCTTC. It codes for CASSQDGASGEPYNEQFF. The chain has TRBV4-2 and TRBJ2-1, with 9 bases matching TRBD2. Germline lookup yields CDR1 LGHNA and CDR2 YNFKEQ. The CDR3 runs to 18 residues. Germline trimming cut 0 bases from V and 4 bases from J; bases unmatched to any gene: 10.

This rearrangement joins TRBV12-5 to TRBJ1-1; tentative D call: TRBD1 (6 bases). The CDR3 extends over 16 amino acids. V was cut by 0 bases and J by 4 bases, with 15 bases left in between. Germline CDR1 and CDR2: LGHNT and FRNRAP. The CDR3 DNA follows: TGTGCTAGTGGTTTGGTAAGGGGGGGAGGTTCCACTGAAGCTTTCTTT. This codes for CASGLVRGGGSTEAFF.

The rearrangement links TRBV2 to TRBJ2-5; no firm D call. CDR1 and CDR2 (germline): SNHLY, FYNNEI. The V end lost 2 bases, the J end lost 1 base, and 8 bases lay between the germline ends. This CDR3 is built from 14 residues. DNA of the CDR3: TGTGCCAGCAGTGAACTGTCCTTCCAAGAGACCCAGTACTTC. It is translated as CASSELSFQETQYF.

V usage is TRBV10-3 and J usage is TRBJ2-5; 7 nucleotides line up with TRBD1. Germline-derived CDR1 and CDR2 are ENHRY and SYGVKD. The CDR3 extends over 16 amino acids. With 0 bases clipped from V and 2 bases from J, the junction kept 6 bases outside the gene matches. The CDR3 DNA follows: TGTGCCATCAGTGAGTCGGGGACAGCCGTTCAAGAGACCCAGTACTTC. Its protein is CAISESGTAVQETQYF.

The rearrangement uses TRBV19 and TRBJ2-3; tentatively, D is TRBD2 (6 bases). Germline values: CDR1 LNHDA, CDR2 SQIVND (reference sequence). The CDR3 totals 14 residues. With 3 bases removed from V and 2 bases from J, the gap between germline ends came to 9 bases. CDR3 nucleotides: TGTGCCAGTAGTATCTCGGGAGACACAGATACGCAGTATTTT. Residues: CASSISGDTDTQYF.

The V and J genes are TRBV10-3 and TRBJ2-3; 9 bases match TRBD1. This CDR3 spans 17 amino acids. After removal of 7 bases from V and 4 bases from J, the junction contained 15 bases not matched to a gene. CDR1 is ENHRY, CDR2 SYGVKD, per germline. CDR3 nucleotide sequence: TGTGCCATCACCCCCGCCCCGGGACAGGGACAATCAGATACGCAGTATTTT. It encodes CAITPAPGQGQSDTQYF.